Shown below are 6 T cell receptor beta chains from a single sample sequenced in a study of CD8 T cells in ankylosing spondylitis. TCRdb ran MiXCR on the 5' RACE reads and lists one entry per CDR3 protein. The sample yields about 120,000 distinct CDR3 sequences, roughly an eighth seen once. Sequencing was done on a sample of blood, either unsorted or a sorted T cell fraction (not recorded which). These receptors originate from a female donor with ankylosing spondylitis or in good health (not recorded which).

Ten or more counts support this clonotype. CDR3: CASAGGAGNQPQHF. The CDR3 region has the DNA TGTGCCAGCGCCGGGGGGGCAGGCAATCAGCCCCAGCATTTT. The genes are TRBV10-3 and TRBJ1-5; D may be TRBD1 (6 bases). The CDR3 sequence is 14 residues long. Germline V CDR1 and CDR2: ENHRY, SYGVKD. Trimming cost V 10 bases and J 2 bases, with 15 bases left between them.

This clonotype was counted ten times or more. This chain joins TRBV7-9 and TRBJ1-1, with a possible D match to TRBD1 (5 bases). This CDR3 is 14 amino acids long. The germline CDR1 and CDR2 sequences are SEHNR and FQNEAQ (reference sequence). V was shortened by 4 bases and J by 5 bases, with 14 bases between the two germline ends. As DNA, the CDR3 is TGTGCCAGCAGCTCCAAAAACAGGTCTACTGAAGCTTTCTTT. This sequence encodes CASSSKNRSTEAFF.

In this sample, this clonotype turned up many times. The V and J genes are TRBV20-1 and TRBJ2-3; maybe TRBD2 (5 bases). CDR1 and CDR2 from the germline V gene are DFQATT and SNEGSKA (reference sequence). Trimming stripped 6 bases from V and 3 bases from J, with 16 bases between. The CDR3 totals 14 residues. The CDR3 DNA sequence: TGCAGTGCCCCCCCGGGATATGATACAGATACGCAGTATTTT. Residues: CSAPPGYDTDTQYF.

In DNA form, the CDR3 reads TGTGCCAGCAGTTCCGGGACTAGCGGGGGGAATGAGCAGTTCTTC. Its translation is CASSSGTSGGNEQFF. The chain couples TRBV28 to TRBJ2-1; 15 bases match TRBD2. CDR1 is MDHEN, CDR2 SYDVKM, per germline. CDR3 length: 15 amino acids. After removal of 4 bases from V and 7 bases from J, the junction contained 2 bases not matched to a gene.

The rearrangement uses TRBV5-5 and TRBJ1-1, with 7 bases lining up with TRBD1. Unmatched junction bases numbered 7, after V lost 0 bases and J lost 5 bases. This CDR3 region has 15 residues. CDR1 is SGHKS and CDR2 is YYEKEE in the germline V gene (reference sequence). CDR3 DNA: TGTGCCAGCAGCTTGGGAGGGACAGTGGATACTGAAGCTTTCTTT. It codes for CASSLGGTVDTEAFF.

This clonotype was detected many times. The rearrangement links TRBV6-5 to TRBJ1-5; TRBD1 agrees at 11 bases. In germline, CDR1 is MNHEY, CDR2 SVGAGI. There are 16 residues in the CDR3. The V segment lost 4 bases and the J segment 3 bases; nucleotides outside the gene matches: 5. The CDR3 nucleotides read TGTGCCAGCAGTTTTGGACAGGGGGCCTCCAATCAGCCCCAGCATTTT. Translating gives CASSFGQGASNQPQHF.